This entry concerns a single TCR beta chain. Its antigen is still unknown. The data originate from a study of a mutant IDH1 vaccine in newly diagnosed glioma. Study background: The study gave patients eight vaccinations in weeks 1, 3, 5, 7, 11, 15, 19, 23. Sex among treated patients split about 62% male, about 40% female; mean age was approximately 38 years. Previous treatment comprised radiotherapy, temozolomide, or both, mostly both.

Time point: week 5, during vaccination. It was 300 ug of mutant IDH1 20-mer peptide that made up each vaccine dose, given with topical imiquimod. The length of the CDR3 is 15 residues. Germline CDR1 is LNHNV and CDR2 is YYDKDF (reference sequence). J gave up 10 bases and V 6 bases, and 16 bases lay outside the gene matches. Produced via immunoSEQ multiplex PCR; TCRdb's table is partial and in-frame only. The sample lists 30,000 to 35,000 clones; roughly three fifths were seen once. This TCR was recovered from a woman between 18 and 29 years old with glioma. V gene TRBV15 combines with J gene TRBJ2-5; TRBD1 aligns across 8 bases. This material consisted of PBMCs, taken from a glioma patient whose treatment included an IDH1 peptide vaccine. The DNA for the CDR3 is TGTGCCACCAGTCACACGGGGACAGGCCCCTCGGACCAGTACTTC. This gives the protein CATSHTGTGPSDQYF.